This T cell receptor (beta chain) was captured by sequencing in a study of blood T cell repertoires in COVID-19. For the study at large: Acute and convalescent COVID-19 samples came from the United States, Italy and Spain. PBMCs, B-cell-depleted T cells, or T cells were the source of the cDNA or gDNA that made up the material.

CDR3 length: 16 amino acids. Trimming took off 4 bases at V and 11 bases at J, with 21 bases between the two ends. Germline CDR1 reads ENHRY; CDR2 reads SYGVKD. In the original processing: Nucleated cell counts were estimated from reference gene primer amplification. The table came from immunoSEQ multiplex PCR; TCRdb's copy has only in-frame clones and leaves some out. V, J and clone size were drawn from that table, and D and trimming were deduced from the DNA. The sample has under 130,000 clones; approximately 84% are singletons. The chain joins TRBV10-3 to TRBJ1-6, with D possibly TRBD1 on 6 matching bases. The clonotype was recovered from a human donor in a cohort sampled during active COVID-19. Specimen: peripheral blood. The chain's CDR3 is CAISAGGLGARTPLHF. In nucleotides, the CDR3 is TGTGCCATCAGTGCCGGGGGGCTAGGCGCCCGGACACCCCTCCACTTT.